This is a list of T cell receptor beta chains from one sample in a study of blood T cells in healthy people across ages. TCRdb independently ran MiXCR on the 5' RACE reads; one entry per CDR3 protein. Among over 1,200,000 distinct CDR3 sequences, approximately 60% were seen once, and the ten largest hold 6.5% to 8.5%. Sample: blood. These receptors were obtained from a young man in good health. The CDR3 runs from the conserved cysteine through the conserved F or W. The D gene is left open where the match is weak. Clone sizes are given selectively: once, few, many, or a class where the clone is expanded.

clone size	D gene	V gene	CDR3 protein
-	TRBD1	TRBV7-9	CDSSSRDSTSLYGYTF
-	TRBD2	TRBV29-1	CSVEVRSAGLKNEQFF
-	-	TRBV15	CATSSGQSQETQYF
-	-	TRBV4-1	CASSRVFLAGPNYGYTF
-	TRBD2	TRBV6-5	CASSYSIGVAGDTDTQYF
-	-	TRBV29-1	CSVVVRATNTEAFF
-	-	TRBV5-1	CASSLEGRWTDTQYF
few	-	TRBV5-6	CASSLISGGRDTQYF
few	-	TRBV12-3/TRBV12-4	CASSTQGPSSYEQYF
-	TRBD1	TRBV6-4	CASSAREGQGAEAFF
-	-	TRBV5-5	CASSLAVRDGNQYF
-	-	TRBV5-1	CASSLDATSKETQYF
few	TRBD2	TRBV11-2	CASSRLAGGRYEQYF
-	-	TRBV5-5	CASSLDGGILSYEQYF
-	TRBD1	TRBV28	CASSSGQGKSYEQFF
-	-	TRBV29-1	CSVDNSVLSGTTLETSTDTQYF
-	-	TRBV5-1	CASSLPPGLLGTEAFF
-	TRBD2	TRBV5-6	CASSYLERDLGETQYF
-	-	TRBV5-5	CASSSARVSYNEQFF
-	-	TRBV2	CASSEMQPTEAFF
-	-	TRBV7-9	CASSSKTYYEQYF
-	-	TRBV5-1	CASSLAFLNTEAFF
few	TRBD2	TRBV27	CASSPGLAGVQYF
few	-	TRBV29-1	CSVVLGRAFF
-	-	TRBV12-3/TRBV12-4	CASSLVTVETQYF
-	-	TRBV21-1	CARFQSNYGYTF
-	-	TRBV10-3	CAISGLGDTEAFF
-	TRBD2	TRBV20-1	CSARDPGLAVYEQYF
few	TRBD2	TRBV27	CASTGLAGSYEQYF
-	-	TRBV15	CATSSLADTQYF
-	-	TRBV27	CASNVQAIPYNEQFF
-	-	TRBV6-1	CAGRKFWLASILGNEQFF
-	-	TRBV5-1	CASSPHGDDEQFF
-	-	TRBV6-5	CASTTGRGINEQFF
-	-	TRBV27	CASSSGLTNSPLHF
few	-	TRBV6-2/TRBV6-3	CASSYGRPHEQFF
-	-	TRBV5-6	CASSWYSGQSLYEQYF
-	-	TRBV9	CASMGAMNTEAFF
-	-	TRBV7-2	CASSLLDSLWDTQYF
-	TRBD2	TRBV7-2	CATSGGASDTQYF
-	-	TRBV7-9	CASSFGALTYEQYF
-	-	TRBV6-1	CASSEAQEAYEQYF
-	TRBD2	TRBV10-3	CAISGGLTSFYYEQYF
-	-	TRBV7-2	CASSPSRRGGISGNTIYF
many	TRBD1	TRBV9	CASRQGDGYTF
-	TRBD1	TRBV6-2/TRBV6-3	CASSYDPGTGRYNEQFF
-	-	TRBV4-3	CASSQGAGSPYEQYF
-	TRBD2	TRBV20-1	CSARDPLAGEGDTQYF